These 20 T cell receptor beta chains were all obtained from the same sample, sequenced in a study of T-cell reconstitution after alpha-beta-depleted transplantation in children. Preparing the TCRbeta library involved the use of unique molecular identifiers. TCRdb re-derived calls from the PCR reads in MiXCR, one entry per CDR3 protein. Altogether approximately 640,000 distinct CDR3 sequences are present, 15% to 20% being singletons, with the ten largest covering over 0.95%. Sequencing was performed on PBMCs from the stem cell graft donor, taken from the stem cell graft. The receptor set was obtained from a human donor who donated a stem cell graft to a child with acute myeloid leukemia.

The table lists this clonotype with many counts. J is TRBJ2-3 and V is TRBV5-5; D ambiguous. The germline CDR1 and CDR2 sequences are SGHKS and YYEKEE (reference sequence). The CDR3 spans 12 residues. Trimming pared 4 bases from V and 6 bases from J, leaving 9 bases between. The CDR3 spells CASSLKRDTQYF. CDR3 bases: TGTGCCAGCAGCCTAAAGCGCGATACGCAGTATTTT.

This clonotype has ten or more counts. This chain links TRBV27 with TRBJ2-4; 9 bases are a match to TRBD2. The CDR3 totals 15 residues. Germline CDR1 and CDR2: MNHEY and SMNVEV (reference sequence). V shed 6 bases and J 0 bases; nucleotides not matched to a gene: 3. The CDR3 sequence: CASRGLATAKNIQYF. The CDR3 DNA follows: TGTGCCAGCAGAGGACTAGCGACAGCCAAAAACATTCAGTACTTC.

The V gene is TRBV29-1, the J gene TRBJ2-2; D remains unclear. Germline V gene lookup returns CDR1 SQVTM and CDR2 ANQGSEA. Trimming took off 6 bases at V and 5 bases at J, with 19 bases between the two ends. This CDR3 region has 15 residues. The CDR3 nucleotides are TGCAGCGTCGACGACTCAACCTTGGGGACCGGGGAGCTGTTTTTT. Encoded protein: CSVDDSTLGTGELFF.

This clonotype was observed at least ten times. The chain is built from TRBV29-1 and TRBJ2-2; no clear D gene. V was cut by 5 bases and J by 1 base, with 8 bases left in between. Germline assignment: CDR1 SQVTM and CDR2 ANQGSEA. The CDR3 runs to 13 residues. CDR3 residues: CSVLHGNTGELFF. The CDR3 DNA sequence: TGCAGCGTTCTCCACGGGAACACCGGGGAGCTGTTTTTT.

The chain uses TRBV2 and TRBJ1-1; no clear D. The ends were cut back, 6 bases at V and 1 base at J, with 12 bases in the middle. The CDR3 consists of 14 residues. CDR1 SNHLY and CDR2 FYNNEI come from the germline V gene. This CDR3 is CASRAGLENTEAFF. CDR3 DNA: TGTGCCAGCAGAGCCGGTCTTGAGAACACTGAAGCTTTCTTT.

This chain links TRBV6-1 with TRBJ2-7; no firm D call. The germline gives CDR1 MNHNS, CDR2 SASEGT. The CDR3 is made up of 16 amino acids. V shed 0 bases and J shed 3 bases, with 15 bases lying between them. The CDR3 region is CASSEAGRKGLYEQYV. Here the CDR3 DNA reads TGTGCCAGCAGTGAAGCGGGCAGAAAAGGGCTCTACGAGCAGTACGTC.

The chain links TRBV7-9 to TRBJ1-6, with unresolved D. V lost 1 base and J lost 10, with 14 bases in between. The germline V gene has CDR1 SEHNR and CDR2 FQNEAQ (reference sequence). The CDR3 length is 15 residues. In nucleotides, the CDR3 is TGTGCCAGCAGCTTAGTAGGGAAGTCCTTCTCACCCCTCCACTTT. It specifies CASSLVGKSFSPLHF.

V gene TRBV24-1 combines with J gene TRBJ2-3, with 10 bases aligning to TRBD2. The length of the CDR3 is 16 residues. Trimming at V came to 5 bases and at J to 2 bases, leaving 6 bases not matched to a gene. CDR1 KGHDR and CDR2 SFDVKD come from the germline V gene. The CDR3 DNA reads TGTGCCACCAGTGTCCATAGCGGGGGGAACACAGATACGCAGTATTTT. It yields the protein CATSVHSGGNTDTQYF.

This chain links TRBV7-9 with TRBJ2-5; TRBD2 agrees at 11 bases. Germline lookup yields CDR1 SEHNR and CDR2 FQNEAQ (reference sequence). Trimming at V came to 7 bases and at J to 2 bases, leaving 9 bases not matched to a gene. This CDR3 region has 16 residues. The chain's CDR3 is CASTRASGGPQETQYF. The CDR3 nucleotides read TGTGCCAGCACTCGAGCTAGCGGGGGGCCTCAAGAGACCCAGTACTTC.

In this sample, this clonotype turned up many times. The CDR3 reads CSAPGRGQGDTQYF. The CDR3 DNA follows: TGCAGTGCCCCGGGGAGGGGGCAAGGAGATACGCAGTATTTT. This chain connects TRBV20-1 to TRBJ2-3; D is tentatively TRBD1 or TRBD2 (7 bases each). The CDR3 totals 14 residues. Deletions cut 6 bases from V and 5 bases from J, with 18 bases between. Germline V gene lookup returns CDR1 DFQATT and CDR2 SNEGSKA (reference sequence).

This clonotype appeared many times. The gene calls are TRBV20-1 and TRBJ1-2; 11 nucleotides align to TRBD1. This CDR3 is 14 amino acids long. V was pared by 3 bases and J by 4 bases, with 4 bases of the junction left unmatched. Germline V gives CDR1 DFQATT, CDR2 SNEGSKA (reference sequence). In DNA, the CDR3 is TGCAGTGCTAGTGAGGACAGGGGGCCCTATGGCTACACCTTC. As protein: CSASEDRGPYGYTF.

In the case of this clonotype: A read error is possible here, since a much larger clone lies one base away. The chain links TRBV20-1 to TRBJ1-6, with a possible D match to TRBD1 (5 bases). CDR3 length: 15 amino acids. Germline loops: CDR1 DFQATT, CDR2 SNEGSKA (reference sequence). CDR3 sequence (DNA): TGCAGTGCTAGGGGCAGGGACCCCTATAATTCAACCCTCCACTTT. Protein sequence: CSARGRDPYNSTLHF.

The rearrangement joins TRBV6-1 to TRBJ2-1, with 11 bases aligning to TRBD2. In germline, CDR1 is MNHNS, CDR2 SASEGT. V lost 11 bases to trimming and J lost 5 bases; unmatched junction nucleotides: 20. CDR3 length equals 18 residues. The DNA of the CDR3 is TGTGCCCGCTGCTTCCACTCCTCGACTAGCGGGAAGAACAATGAGCAGTTCTTC. The encoded protein is CARCFHSSTSGKNNEQFF.

This chain links TRBV25-1 with TRBJ1-1; unclear D gene. Germline lookup yields CDR1 MGHDK and CDR2 SYGVNS. Trimming cost V 0 bases and J 3 bases, with 5 bases left between them. This CDR3 has 13 amino acids. The CDR3 here is CASSEYVYTEAFF. DNA for the CDR3: TGTGCCAGCAGTGAATACGTTTACACTGAAGCTTTCTTT.

This clonotype was detected many times. The chain combines TRBV20-1 with TRBJ2-1, with 13 bases aligning to TRBD2. CDR3 length equals 15 residues. The germline V gene encodes CDR1 DFQATT and CDR2 SNEGSKA (reference sequence). Unmatched junction bases numbered 6, after V lost 3 bases and J lost 7 bases. The CDR3, as DNA: TGCAGTGCTAGCCCAGGGACTAGCGGGGTAAATGAGCAGTTCTTC. Its protein product is CSASPGTSGVNEQFF.

The rearrangement uses TRBV27 and TRBJ2-1, with 7 bases identical to TRBD1. V shed 4 bases and J 2 bases; nucleotides not matched to a gene: 5. Germline CDR1 MNHEY, CDR2 SMNVEV (reference sequence). This CDR3 region has 15 residues. The CDR3 DNA reads as TGTGCCAGCAGTTGGACAGGTGATACCTACAATGAGCAGTTCTTC. Encoded protein: CASSWTGDTYNEQFF.

The genes are TRBV18 and TRBJ2-2; no clear D gene. Trimming removed 2 bases from V and 7 bases from J, with 8 bases in between. This CDR3 region has 13 residues. CDR1 is KGHSH, CDR2 LQKENI, per germline. CDR3 sequence reads: CASSPKVDGELFF. The CDR3 DNA is TGTGCCAGCTCACCAAAGGTGGACGGGGAGCTGTTTTTT.

The chain uses TRBV12-3 or TRBV12-4 and TRBJ1-6; the D gene is possibly TRBD1 (5 bases). Deletions cut 4 bases from V and 10 bases from J, with 17 bases between. The CDR3 extends over 15 amino acids. Written as DNA, the CDR3 is TGTGCCAGCAGTTGGGGGACGGCTGCTTCGTCACCCCTCCACTTT. Protein: CASSWGTAASSPLHF.

The chain recombines TRBV20-1 with TRBJ2-7, with D tentatively TRBD1 or TRBD2 (5 bases each). Germline V lookup: CDR1 DFQATT, CDR2 SNEGSKA (reference sequence). The V gene lost 7 bases and the J gene lost 3 bases, with 16 bases spanning the gap. This CDR3 is built from 13 residues. The CDR3 is CSVLLARGYEQYF. CDR3 in DNA: TGCAGTGTCCTCTTAGCGAGGGGCTACGAGCAGTACTTC.

Notes on this clonotype: A read error may be the cause here, since a much bigger clone is one base away. J is TRBJ2-7 and V is TRBV10-1; maybe TRBD2 (6 bases). Trimming pared 4 bases from V and 6 bases from J, leaving 7 bases between. CDR3 length: 11 residues. In germline, CDR1 is WNHNN, CDR2 SYGVQD (reference sequence). This CDR3 reads CASSVGGEQYV. The CDR3 coding sequence is TGCGCCAGCAGTGTCGGGGGCGAGCAGTACGTC.